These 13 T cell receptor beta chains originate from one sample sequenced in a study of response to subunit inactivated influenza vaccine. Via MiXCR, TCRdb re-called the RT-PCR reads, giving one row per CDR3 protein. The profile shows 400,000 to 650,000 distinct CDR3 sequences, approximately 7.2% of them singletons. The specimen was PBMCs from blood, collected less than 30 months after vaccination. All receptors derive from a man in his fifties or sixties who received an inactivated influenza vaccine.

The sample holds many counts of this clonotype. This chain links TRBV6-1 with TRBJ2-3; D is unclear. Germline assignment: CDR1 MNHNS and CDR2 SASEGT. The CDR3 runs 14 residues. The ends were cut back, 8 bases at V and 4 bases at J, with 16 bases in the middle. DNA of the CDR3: TGTGCCAGCGGGAAGGGTAACTTACCAGATACGCAGTATTTT. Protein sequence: CASGKGNLPDTQYF.

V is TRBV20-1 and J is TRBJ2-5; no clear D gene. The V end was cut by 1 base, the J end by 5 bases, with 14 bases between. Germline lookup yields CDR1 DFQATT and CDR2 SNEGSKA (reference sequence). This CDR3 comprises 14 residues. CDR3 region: CSARVQLFDETQYF. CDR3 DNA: TGCAGTGCTAGAGTACAGCTATTTGACGAGACCCAGTACTTC.

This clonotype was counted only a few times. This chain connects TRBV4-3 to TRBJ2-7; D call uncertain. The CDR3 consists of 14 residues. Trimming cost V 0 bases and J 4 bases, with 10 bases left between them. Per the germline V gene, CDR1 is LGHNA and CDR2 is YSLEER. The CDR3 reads CASSQDLLSYEQYF. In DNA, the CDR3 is TGCGCCAGCAGCCAAGATCTCCTTAGTTACGAGCAGTACTTC.

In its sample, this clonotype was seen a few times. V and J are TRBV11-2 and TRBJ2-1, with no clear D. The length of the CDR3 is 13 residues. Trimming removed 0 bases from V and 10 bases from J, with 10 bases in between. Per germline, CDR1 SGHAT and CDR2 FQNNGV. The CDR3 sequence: CASSLDSPREQFF. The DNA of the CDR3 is TGTGCCAGCAGCTTAGATTCACCGCGAGAGCAGTTCTTC.

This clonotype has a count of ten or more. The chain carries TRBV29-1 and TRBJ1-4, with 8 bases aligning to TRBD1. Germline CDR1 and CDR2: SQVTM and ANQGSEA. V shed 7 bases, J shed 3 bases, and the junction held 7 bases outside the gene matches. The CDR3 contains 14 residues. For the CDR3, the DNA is TGCAGCGGACAAAACAGGGGGTCTAATGAAAAACTGTTTTTT. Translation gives CSGQNRGSNEKLFF.

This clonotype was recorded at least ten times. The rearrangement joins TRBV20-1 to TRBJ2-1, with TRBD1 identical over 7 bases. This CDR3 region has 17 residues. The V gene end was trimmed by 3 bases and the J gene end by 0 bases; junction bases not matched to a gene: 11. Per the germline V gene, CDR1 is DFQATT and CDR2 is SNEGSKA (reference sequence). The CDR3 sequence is CSASNRDSKSSYNEQFF. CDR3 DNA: TGCAGTGCTAGTAACCGGGACAGTAAAAGCTCCTACAATGAGCAGTTCTTC.

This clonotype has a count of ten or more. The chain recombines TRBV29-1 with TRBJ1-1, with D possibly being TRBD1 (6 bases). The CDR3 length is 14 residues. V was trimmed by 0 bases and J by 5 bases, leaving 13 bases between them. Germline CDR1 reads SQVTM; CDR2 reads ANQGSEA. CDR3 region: CSVEDLWGATEAFF. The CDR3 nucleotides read TGCAGCGTTGAAGATCTATGGGGGGCAACTGAAGCTTTCTTT.

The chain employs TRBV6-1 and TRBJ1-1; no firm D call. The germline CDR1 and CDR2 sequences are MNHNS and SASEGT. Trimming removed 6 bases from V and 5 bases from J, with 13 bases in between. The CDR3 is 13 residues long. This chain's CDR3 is CASRDLTGTEAFF. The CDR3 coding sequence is TGTGCCAGCAGGGATCTGACGGGTACTGAAGCTTTCTTT.

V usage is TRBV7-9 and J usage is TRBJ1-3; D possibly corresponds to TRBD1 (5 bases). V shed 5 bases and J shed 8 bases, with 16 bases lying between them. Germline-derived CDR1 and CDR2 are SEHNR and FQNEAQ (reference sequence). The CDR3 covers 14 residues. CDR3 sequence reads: CASSNGHEVHTIYF. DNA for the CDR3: TGTGCCAGCAGCAATGGACACGAAGTACACACCATATATTTT.

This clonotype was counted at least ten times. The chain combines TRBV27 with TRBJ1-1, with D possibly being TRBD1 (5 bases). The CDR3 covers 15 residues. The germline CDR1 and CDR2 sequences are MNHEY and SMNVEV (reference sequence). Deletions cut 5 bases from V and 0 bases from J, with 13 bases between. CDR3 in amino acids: CASSPGTVVNTEAFF. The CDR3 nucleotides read TGTGCCAGCAGTCCCGGGACCGTGGTGAACACTGAAGCTTTCTTT.

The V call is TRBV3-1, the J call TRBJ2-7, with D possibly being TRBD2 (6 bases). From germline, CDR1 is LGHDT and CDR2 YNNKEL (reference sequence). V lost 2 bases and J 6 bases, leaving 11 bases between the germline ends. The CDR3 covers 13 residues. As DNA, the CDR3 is TGTGCCAGCAGCCAACAACGGGGGTTCGAGCAGTACTTC. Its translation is CASSQQRGFEQYF.

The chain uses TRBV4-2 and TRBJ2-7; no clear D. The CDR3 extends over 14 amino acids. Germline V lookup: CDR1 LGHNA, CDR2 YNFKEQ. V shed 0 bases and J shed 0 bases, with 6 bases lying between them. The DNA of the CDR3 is TGTGCCAGCAGCCAAGAGATAGGCTCCTACGAGCAGTACTTC. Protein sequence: CASSQEIGSYEQYF.

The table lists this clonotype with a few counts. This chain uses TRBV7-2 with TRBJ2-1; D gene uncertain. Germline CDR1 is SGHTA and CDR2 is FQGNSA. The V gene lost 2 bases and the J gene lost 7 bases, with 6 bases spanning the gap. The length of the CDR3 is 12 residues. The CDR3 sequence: CASSLMRNEQFF. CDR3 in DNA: TGTGCCAGCAGCTTAATGAGGAATGAGCAGTTCTTC.